This is a list of T cell receptor beta chains from one sample in a study of T-cell reconstitution after alpha-beta-depleted transplantation in children. MiXCR was run by TCRdb on the PCR reads, yielding one entry per CDR3 protein. The sample has approximately 300,000 distinct CDR3 sequences; around 7.3% are singletons. The sample consisted of peripheral blood, taken 360 days after TCRalphabeta/CD19-depleted stem cell transplant. The receptors originated from a female patient under 10 years old who had a stem cell transplant for Fanconi anemia, so the T cells may come from the graft donor. The CDR3 runs from the conserved cysteine through the conserved F or W. A D gene is named only where the DNA matches it firmly. Clone size appears in some rows only: once, few, many, or a class for an expanded clone.

CDR3 | DNA | V | size | D | J
CASSQEVLREKLFF | TGTGCCAGCAGCCAAGAGGTTCTGAGGGAAAAACTGTTTTTT | TRBV4-2 | few | - | TRBJ1-4
CASRGPSGGRMEQFF | TGTGCCAGCAGGGGACCTAGCGGGGGACGCATGGAGCAGTTCTTC | TRBV12-3/TRBV12-4 | many | TRBD2 | TRBJ2-1
CASSVGGTGVGEQYF | TGTGCCAGCAGCGTAGGAGGGACAGGGGTGGGTGAGCAGTACTTC | TRBV9 | few | TRBD1 | TRBJ2-7
CASQTGGVYTF | TGTGCCAGCCAGACAGGGGGCGTCTACACCTTC | TRBV5-5 | - | TRBD1 | TRBJ1-2
CASSDRDSAETQYF | TGTGCCAGCAGTGACAGGGACAGCGCGGAGACCCAGTACTTC | TRBV28 | many | TRBD1 | TRBJ2-5
CASSRGRAYYGYTF | TGTGCCAGCAGTAGGGGAAGAGCGTACTATGGCTACACCTTC | TRBV21-1 | many | - | TRBJ1-2
CASSGGAGANVLTF | TGTGCCAGCAGCGGGGGGGCTGGGGCCAACGTCCTGACTTTC | TRBV6-4 | - | TRBD2 | TRBJ2-6
CASSRAGAPMNTEAFF | TGTGCCAGTAGTAGAGCGGGGGCGCCCATGAACACTGAAGCTTTCTTT | TRBV19 | - | - | TRBJ1-1
CASRTGTGRYAQYF | TGTGCCAGCAGAACCGGGACAGGGAGGTACGCCCAGTACTTC | TRBV6-2/TRBV6-3 | few | TRBD1 | TRBJ2-5
CASSLDRAADTQYF | TGTGCCAGCAGCCTCGACAGGGCAGCAGATACGCAGTATTTT | TRBV3-1 | many | TRBD1 | TRBJ2-3
CASSRDQRTSRGEQFF | TGCGCCAGCAGTCGGGACCAGAGGACTAGCAGGGGAGAGCAGTTCTTC | TRBV5-1 | many | TRBD2 | TRBJ2-1
CASRSFGGLGNEQFF | TGTGCCAGCAGATCCTTTGGGGGTCTGGGGAATGAGCAGTTCTTC | TRBV25-1 | - | - | TRBJ2-1